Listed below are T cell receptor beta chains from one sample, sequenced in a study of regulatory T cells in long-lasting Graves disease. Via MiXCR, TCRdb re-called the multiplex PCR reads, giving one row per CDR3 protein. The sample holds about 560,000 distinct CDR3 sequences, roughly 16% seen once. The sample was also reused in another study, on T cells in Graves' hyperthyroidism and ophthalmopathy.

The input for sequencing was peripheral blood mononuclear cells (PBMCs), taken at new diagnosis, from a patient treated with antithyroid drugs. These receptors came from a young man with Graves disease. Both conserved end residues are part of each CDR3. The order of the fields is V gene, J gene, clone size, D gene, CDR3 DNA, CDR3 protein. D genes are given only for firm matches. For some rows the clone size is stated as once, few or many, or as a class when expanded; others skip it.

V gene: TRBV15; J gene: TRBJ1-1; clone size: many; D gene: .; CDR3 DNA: TGTGCCACCAGCGCAGGGGCTGGGAACACTGAAGCTTTCTTT; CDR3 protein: CATSAGAGNTEAFF
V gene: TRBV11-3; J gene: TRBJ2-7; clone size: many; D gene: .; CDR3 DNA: TGTGCCAGCAGCTTATACGGGGAGAATACCGAGCAGTACTTC; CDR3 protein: CASSLYGENTEQYF
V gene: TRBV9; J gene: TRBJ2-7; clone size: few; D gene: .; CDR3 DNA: TGTGCCAGCAGCACAGGTGGGGCAGTTGGCGAGCAGTACTTC; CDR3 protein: CASSTGGAVGEQYF
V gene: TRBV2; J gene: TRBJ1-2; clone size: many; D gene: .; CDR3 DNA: TGTGCCAGCAGTGAAGGTGGGTTGACGGTCTATGGCTACACCTTC; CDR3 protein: CASSEGGLTVYGYTF
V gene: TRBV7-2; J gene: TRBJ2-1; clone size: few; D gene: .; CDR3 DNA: TGTGCCAGCAGCCGGACGACCGCTCCCGGGGGCTCCTACAATGAGCAGTTCTTC; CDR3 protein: CASSRTTAPGGSYNEQFF
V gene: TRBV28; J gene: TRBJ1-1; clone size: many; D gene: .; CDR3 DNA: TGTGCCAGCAGAGAGAGAGGCAGGGACTCTGAAGCTTTCTTT; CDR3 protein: CASRERGRDSEAFF
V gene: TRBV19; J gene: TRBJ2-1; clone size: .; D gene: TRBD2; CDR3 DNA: TGTGCCAGTAGTATTCTCGGGTGGCGGACTAGCGGGATGATTGAGCAGTTCTTC; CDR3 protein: CASSILGWRTSGMIEQFF
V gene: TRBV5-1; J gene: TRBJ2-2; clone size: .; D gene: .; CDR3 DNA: TGCGCCAGCTCAGTCCAGAGAGGGGCCGGGGAGCTGTTTTTT; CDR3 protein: CASSVQRGAGELFF
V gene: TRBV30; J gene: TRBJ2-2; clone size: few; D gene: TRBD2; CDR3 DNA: TGTGCCTGGATGAGAGCGGGAGGGCCCAGCGGGGAGCTGTTTTTT; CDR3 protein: CAWMRAGGPSGELFF
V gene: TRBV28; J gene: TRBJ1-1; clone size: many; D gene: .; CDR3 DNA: TGTGCCAGCAGTTTACTGCCAGACAGAGTTGAAGCTTTCTTT; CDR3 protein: CASSLLPDRVEAFF
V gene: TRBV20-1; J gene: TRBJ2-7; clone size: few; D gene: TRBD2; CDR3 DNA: TGCAGTGCTAGAGCGGGAGGCCACGAGCAGTACTTC; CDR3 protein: CSARAGGHEQYF
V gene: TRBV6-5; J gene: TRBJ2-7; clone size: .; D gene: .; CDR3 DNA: TGTGCCAGCAGTTACCCCCAGAGGGGGAGAGGTGTCGAGCAGTACTTC; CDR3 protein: CASSYPQRGRGVEQYF
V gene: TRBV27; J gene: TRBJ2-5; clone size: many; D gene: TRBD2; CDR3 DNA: TGTGCCAGCGGATTAGCGGGGCGGGGGGAGACCCAGTACTTC; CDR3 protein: CASGLAGRGETQYF
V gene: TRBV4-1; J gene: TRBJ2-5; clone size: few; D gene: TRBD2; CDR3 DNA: TGCGCCAGCAGCCAAGAAGGGGCGGGGGTGCAAGAGACCCAGTACTTC; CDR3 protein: CASSQEGAGVQETQYF
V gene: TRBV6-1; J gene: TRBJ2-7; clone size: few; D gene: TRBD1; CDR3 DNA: TGTGCCAGCAGTGAGAAAGGGACAGTTCTCTTC; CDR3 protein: CASSEKGTVLF
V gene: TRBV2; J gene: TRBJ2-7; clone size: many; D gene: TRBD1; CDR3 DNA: TGTGCCAGCAGTGGGGACAGGGGCAACTCCTACGAGCAGTACTTC; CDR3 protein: CASSGDRGNSYEQYF
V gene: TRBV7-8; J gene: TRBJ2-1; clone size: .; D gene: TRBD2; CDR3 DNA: TGTGCCAGCAGCTTAGCGAGGGTAGCGGGAGACAATGAGCAGTTCTTC; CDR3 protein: CASSLARVAGDNEQFF
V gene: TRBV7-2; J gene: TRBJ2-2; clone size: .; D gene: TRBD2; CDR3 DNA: TGTGCCAGCAGCTTAGCCGAGCTAGCGGGACCAAACACCGGGGAGCTGTTTTTT; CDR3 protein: CASSLAELAGPNTGELFF
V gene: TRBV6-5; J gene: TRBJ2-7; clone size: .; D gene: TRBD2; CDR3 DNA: TGTGCCAGCAGTTACTTACCTCCGACTAGCGGGAGTTACGAGCAGTACTTC; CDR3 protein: CASSYLPPTSGSYEQYF
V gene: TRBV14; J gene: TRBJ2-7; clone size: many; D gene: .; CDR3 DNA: TGTGCCAGCAGCCAAGTTTGGGCAGGGACCTACGAGCAGTACTTC; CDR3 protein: CASSQVWAGTYEQYF
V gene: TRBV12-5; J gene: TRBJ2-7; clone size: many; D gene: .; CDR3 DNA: TGTGCTAGTGGTCCGACGGAAGTAACCTACGAGCAGTACTTC; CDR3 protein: CASGPTEVTYEQYF
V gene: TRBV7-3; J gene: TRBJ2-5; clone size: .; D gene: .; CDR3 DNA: TGTGCCAGCAGCATCGGGGGCCGCGAGACCCAGTACTTC; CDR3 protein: CASSIGGRETQYF
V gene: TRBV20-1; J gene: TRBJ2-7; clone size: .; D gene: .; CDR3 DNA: TGCAGTGCTAGAGCGCTTGCGGGTGAGCAGTACTTC; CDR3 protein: CSARALAGEQYF
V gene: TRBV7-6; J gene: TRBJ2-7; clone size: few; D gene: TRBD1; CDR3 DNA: TGTGCCAGCAGCTCGGAGACAGGGACCTACGAGCAGTACTTC; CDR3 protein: CASSSETGTYEQYF
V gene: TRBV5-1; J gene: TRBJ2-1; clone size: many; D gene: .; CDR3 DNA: TGCGCCAGCAGCCCCATGGCTCAGGCGGGGAATGAGCAGTTCTTC; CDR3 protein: CASSPMAQAGNEQFF
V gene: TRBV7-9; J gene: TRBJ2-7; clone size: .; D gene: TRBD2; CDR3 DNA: TGTGCCAGCAGCTTAGTAGTACTAGCGAACTCCTACGAGCAGTACTTC; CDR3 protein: CASSLVVLANSYEQYF
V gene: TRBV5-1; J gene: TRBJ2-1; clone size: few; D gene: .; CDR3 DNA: TGCGCCAGCAGCTTGGCCAAGAACAGATCCTACAATGAGCAGTTCTTC; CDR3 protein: CASSLAKNRSYNEQFF
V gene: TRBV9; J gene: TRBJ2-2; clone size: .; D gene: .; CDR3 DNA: TGTGCCAGCAGCGGGCCTGCACAAATAAACACCGGGGAGCTGTTTTTT; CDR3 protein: CASSGPAQINTGELFF